This TCR beta chain was captured by sequencing in a study of regulatory T cells in long-lasting Graves disease. About the research overall: The study counted Graves' disease as persistent given over 5 years of antithyroid drugs and positive TSH receptor antibodies.

This clonotype was detected only a few times. The antigen remains unidentified. Construction of the TCR beta libraries employed iRepertoire HTBI primers in conjunction with Arm-PCR of CDR3 regions. As processed by the authors: Identification yielded approximately 66 TRBV and 14 TRBJ segments across samples. TCRdb independently ran MiXCR on the multiplex PCR reads; one entry per CDR3 protein. The V and J calls come from TCRdb's annotation, not from the publication. The sample consists of a few hundred thousand distinct CDR3 sequences, about 20% of them appearing once. There are 14 residues in the CDR3. The trim removed 6 bases at V and 4 bases at J, leaving 12 bases unmatched. The germline CDR1 and CDR2 sequences are DFQATT and SNEGSKA (reference sequence). Time point of the sample: persistent/refractory GD, antithyroid drugs over 5 years with positive TRAb. Following extraction of RNA from PBMCs, that RNA was used to make the TCR library.

Findings and caveats of the study: Persistent cases favored TRBV28, TRBJ1-2 and TRBJ2-5. Accuracy may have suffered from the small sample size.

Specimen: peripheral blood mononuclear cells (PBMCs), collected when the disease was refractory, from a patient treated with antithyroid drugs. This chain connects TRBV20-1 to TRBJ2-7, with TRBD2 matching 7 bases. This clonotype originated in a female donor with Graves disease. CDR3 coding DNA: TGCAGTGCCTGGGAGGCGGGAGTAATATACGAGCAGTACTTC. This translates into CSAWEAGVIYEQYF.